The present T cell receptor (beta chain) was sequenced within a study of T-cell reconstitution after alpha-beta-depleted transplantation in children. The study's findings and limits: Some patients showed high day-60 TCRbeta diversity, which derived from surviving recipient T cells and thymic progenitors. Several hundred expanded graft clones reportedly gave rise to the alpha-beta T cells present about two months after transplant. Counts and diversity of T cells one year after transplant came mostly from newly produced T cells.

The CDR3 extends over 15 amino acids. Trimming removed 4 bases from V and 1 base from J, with 13 bases in between. CDR1 is SGHAT, CDR2 FQDESV, per germline (reference sequence). The authors prepared the TCRbeta library with unique molecular identifiers. TCRdb fed the PCR reads into MiXCR, producing one record per CDR3 protein. The sample lists 85,000 to 120,000 distinct CDR3 sequences, 7.5% to 9.5% occurring once. This clonotype showed up many times. Its antigen is currently unknown. Sequencing used PBMCs, obtained before TCRalphabeta/CD19-depleted stem cell transplant. This TCR came from a boy aged 2 to 10 with acute lymphoblastic leukemia, due to receive a stem cell transplant. The J gene is TRBJ1-1, the V gene TRBV11-1, with D uncertain. This chain's CDR3 is CASSYGMVGNTEAFF. The DNA for the CDR3 is TGTGCCAGCAGCTATGGGATGGTCGGGAACACTGAAGCTTTCTTT.